The 18 T cell receptor beta chains below all came from one sample that was sequenced in a study of T-cell memory formation after mild COVID-19. TCRdb reprocessed the 5' RACE reads with MiXCR, giving one entry per CDR3 protein. Of approximately 500,000 distinct CDR3 sequences listed, 25% are singletons. Sequencing was carried out using PBMCs or a T cell subset sorted from them (not recorded which). These receptors were obtained from an adult woman who had mild COVID-19 (a few samples of this study predate the infection). Cell type and time point are not known.

The chain couples TRBV20-1 to TRBJ2-7, with D maybe TRBD1 (5 bases). This CDR3 has 13 residues. With 6 bases removed from V and 3 bases from J, the gap between germline ends came to 15 bases. Germline V CDR1 and CDR2: DFQATT, SNEGSKA (reference sequence). The CDR3: CSAQERSYYEQYF. The CDR3 bases are TGCAGTGCACAGGAACGGTCTTACTACGAGCAGTACTTC.

This chain links TRBV4-1 with TRBJ1-1; D not certain. Trimming stripped 2 bases from V and 4 bases from J, with 14 bases between. This CDR3 contains 15 residues. The germline V gene encodes CDR1 MGHRA and CDR2 YSYEKL. The CDR3 here is CASSQSPGGSTEAFF. For the CDR3, the DNA is TGCGCCAGCAGCCAATCACCGGGAGGGAGCACTGAAGCTTTCTTT.

The chain joins TRBV7-9 to TRBJ2-7, with 8 nucleotides matching TRBD1. CDR1 is SEHNR and CDR2 is FQNEAQ in the germline V gene (reference sequence). This CDR3 comprises 15 residues. Trimming cost V 5 bases and J 0 bases; bases outside gene matches: 6. The CDR3 here is CASSHTGGYSYEQYF. In DNA form, the CDR3 reads TGTGCCAGCAGCCACACAGGGGGGTACTCCTACGAGCAGTACTTC.

This clonotype was picked up a small number of times. The chain carries TRBV24-1 and TRBJ2-5; 10 nucleotides match TRBD2. CDR3 length equals 16 residues. Per the germline V gene, CDR1 is KGHDR and CDR2 is SFDVKD. The V and J ends lost 0 bases and 3 bases, in that order; junction bases with no gene match: 3. This chain's CDR3 is CATSDLRTSGKETQYF. The CDR3 bases are TGTGCCACCAGTGATTTGCGGACTAGCGGTAAAGAGACCCAGTACTTC.

The chain carries TRBV4-1 and TRBJ1-1; 9 nucleotides line up with TRBD1. V trimming: 2 bases; J trimming: 1 base; junction bases outside the gene matches: 5. Germline CDR1 is MGHRA and CDR2 is YSYEKL. This CDR3 spans 16 amino acids. The CDR3 DNA sequence: TGCGCCAGCAGCCAATCTTTGACAGGGGGGAACACTGAAGCTTTCTTT. This translates into CASSQSLTGGNTEAFF.

This clonotype occurred a few times. J is TRBJ2-3 and V is TRBV4-1, with 12 bases fitting TRBD2. V lost 5 bases to trimming and J lost 5 bases; unmatched junction nucleotides: 2. This CDR3 region has 14 residues. Germline V lookup: CDR1 MGHRA, CDR2 YSYEKL. The CDR3 sequence: CASSASGGGDTQYF. The DNA for the CDR3 is TGCGCCAGCAGCGCTAGCGGGGGGGGAGATACGCAGTATTTT.

This clonotype has a handful of counts. The J gene is TRBJ2-3, the V gene TRBV12-3 or TRBV12-4, with 10 nucleotides matching TRBD1. The V gene end was trimmed by 4 bases and the J gene end by 3 bases; junction bases not matched to a gene: 10. This CDR3 region has 17 residues. As DNA, the CDR3 is TGTGCCAGCAGTTCTGGGACAGGGGAACTTAGGACAGATACGCAGTATTTT. It translates to CASSSGTGELRTDTQYF.

The sample holds a few counts of this clonotype. The CDR3 spells CASSYRLRQGDTGELFF. Here the CDR3 DNA reads TGTGCCAGCAGTTATCGACTTAGACAGGGGGACACCGGGGAGCTGTTTTTT. The genes are TRBV6-5 and TRBJ2-2; 9 positions match TRBD1. The CDR3 totals 17 residues. Looked up from germline, CDR1 is MNHEY and CDR2 is SVGAGI. Germline trimming cut 3 bases from V and 3 bases from J; bases unmatched to any gene: 8.

Remarks on this clonotype: Relative to the germline gene, one junction end is altered; a read error may explain this. V and J are TRBV5-1 and TRBJ2-1, with TRBD2 matching 9 bases. The CDR3 loop spans 12 amino acids. CDR1 SGHRS and CDR2 YFSETQ come from the germline V gene. The CDR3 spells CASSQTGTSRTF. The CDR3, as DNA: TGCGCCAGCAGCCAGACCGGGACTAGCAGGACCTTC.

This clonotype was picked up a small number of times. The rearrangement links TRBV7-9 to TRBJ2-1; no clear D. Per the germline V gene, CDR1 is SEHNR and CDR2 is FQNEAQ (reference sequence). The CDR3 consists of 12 residues. Trimming took off 6 bases at V and 6 bases at J, with 9 bases between the two ends. The CDR3 is CASRDILNEQFF. The CDR3 bases are TGTGCCAGCAGGGATATTCTCAATGAGCAGTTCTTC.

This chain joins TRBV6-1 and TRBJ1-1; D possibly corresponds to TRBD1 (5 bases). CDR1 is MNHNS and CDR2 is SASEGT in the germline V gene. CDR3 length: 14 residues. V was clipped by 5 bases and J by 3 bases, with 13 bases between them. As DNA, the CDR3 is TGTGCCAGCAGTATCCGGGGCTGGGACACTGAAGCTTTCTTT. Residues: CASSIRGWDTEAFF.

The chain is built from TRBV14 and TRBJ2-2; D is undetermined. Germline assignment: CDR1 SGHDN and CDR2 FVKESK. The CDR3 runs to 16 residues. Trimming left V 0 bases short and J 3 bases short, with 11 bases between. This CDR3 reads CASSQDQWHYTGELFF. In DNA, the CDR3 is TGTGCCAGCAGCCAAGATCAGTGGCATTACACCGGGGAGCTGTTTTTT.

In its sample, this clonotype was seen a few times. Mismatch with germline at one junction end may stem from a read error. This chain links TRBV7-7 with TRBJ2-1; D might be TRBD2 (6 bases). Germline CDR1 SSHAT, CDR2 FNYEAQ (reference sequence). This CDR3 region has 14 residues. In DNA, the CDR3 is TGTGCTAGCAGCTTGTCTACCGGGAGCAATGAGCAGTTCTTC. This sequence encodes CASSLSTGSNEQFF.

This clonotype was observed a few times. The chain is built from TRBV12-3 or TRBV12-4 and TRBJ2-1, with D possibly matching TRBD2 (7 bases). The CDR3 consists of 14 residues. V was clipped by 6 bases and J by 3 bases, with 12 bases between them. Here the CDR3 reads CASRMGGLYNEQFF. The CDR3 coding sequence is TGTGCCAGCAGGATGGGGGGGCTCTACAATGAGCAGTTCTTC.

The chain combines TRBV12-3 or TRBV12-4 with TRBJ1-5; the D gene is possibly TRBD1 (5 bases). V lost 3 bases to trimming and J lost 2 bases, with 8 bases between them. The CDR3 is made up of 14 amino acids. CDR3 protein: CASSLMTGNQPQHF. CDR3 coding DNA: TGTGCCAGCAGTTTGATGACAGGCAATCAGCCCCAGCATTTT.

V usage is TRBV12-3 or TRBV12-4 and J usage is TRBJ1-2, with TRBD1 matching over 7 bases. The CDR3 has 13 amino acids. J gave up 2 bases and V 8 bases, and 5 bases lay outside the gene matches. CDR3 in DNA: TGTGCCAGCGCTCCAGGGGGAAACTATGGCTACACCTTC. Translated, it gives CASAPGGNYGYTF.

The V and J genes are TRBV12-3 or TRBV12-4 and TRBJ1-2; D unclear. Trimming took off 3 bases at V and 9 bases at J, with 14 bases between the two ends. The CDR3 is made up of 13 amino acids. CDR3 amino acids: CASSFQSVQSYTF. The DNA for the CDR3 is TGTGCCAGCAGTTTCCAGAGTGTCCAAAGCTACACCTTC.

This clonotype was counted a few times. This chain uses TRBV5-1 with TRBJ2-2; D assignment may be TRBD1 or TRBD2 (5 bases each). The CDR3 spans 15 residues. Germline values: CDR1 SGHRS, CDR2 YFSETQ. Deletions cut 3 bases from V and 4 bases from J, with 13 bases between. DNA for the CDR3: TGCGCCAGCAGCTGGGACCCGGGCGGCACCGGGGAGCTGTTTTTT. It specifies CASSWDPGGTGELFF.